A single sample gave rise to the 29 T cell receptor beta chains below, sequenced in a study of blood T cell repertoires in COVID-19. Using immunoSEQ multiplex PCR, the repertoire was profiled, and TCRdb retains in-frame clones only, with some absent. The table has about 100,000 clones, roughly 90% seen once. Sequencing used peripheral blood. The receptor set was obtained from a human donor in a cohort sampled during active COVID-19.

V usage is TRBV7-2 and J usage is TRBJ1-1; 7 bases agree with TRBD1. Losses at the gene ends were 5 bases for V and 0 bases for J; bases not matched to a gene: 6. The CDR3 extends over 15 amino acids. The germline gives CDR1 SGHTA, CDR2 FQGNSA. CDR3 loop: CASSPQGQLNTEAFF. In DNA form, the CDR3 reads TGTGCCAGCAGCCCCCAGGGACAGTTGAACACTGAAGCTTTCTTT. The full variable domain, completed using reference TRBV7-2 and TRBJ1-1, is GAGVSQSPSNKVTEKGKDVELRCDPISGHTALYWYRQSLGQGLEFLIYFQGNSAPDKSGLPSDRFSAERTGGSVSTLTIQRTQQEDSAVYLCASSPQGQLNTEAFFGQGTRLTVV.

The chain couples TRBV5-1 to TRBJ2-1, with D perhaps matching TRBD1 (6 bases). With 5 bases removed from V and 3 bases from J, the gap between germline ends came to 12 bases. This CDR3 comprises 14 residues. The germline V gene encodes CDR1 SGHRS and CDR2 YFSETQ. The CDR3: CASSPQGHYNEQFF. DNA for the CDR3: TGCGCCAGCAGTCCACAGGGTCACTACAATGAGCAGTTCTTC.

CDR3 coding DNA: TGTGCCAGCAGCCCCCGTAAGAACACTGAAGCTTTCTTT. Translated, it gives CASSPRKNTEAFF. The chain is built from TRBV11-3 and TRBJ1-1; D is unclear. Trimming removed 5 bases from V and 1 base from J, with 8 bases in between. The germline V gene encodes CDR1 SGHNT and CDR2 YENEEA. CDR3 length: 13 residues.

In this sample, this clone turned up once. The rearrangement links TRBV9 to TRBJ2-1, with 8 bases aligning to TRBD2. CDR3 size: 15 residues. Germline V gives CDR1 SGDLS, CDR2 YYNGEE. V lost 3 bases to trimming and J lost 2 bases; unmatched junction nucleotides: 4. The CDR3: CASSASAGAYNEQFF. For the CDR3, the DNA is TGTGCCAGCAGCGCATCAGCGGGAGCCTACAATGAGCAGTTCTTC.

The V and J genes are TRBV7-9 and TRBJ1-1, with D tentatively TRBD1 (6 bases). Trimming took off 7 bases at V and 4 bases at J, with 16 bases between the two ends. Germline CDR1 is SEHNR and CDR2 is FQNEAQ (reference sequence). This CDR3 region has 14 residues. CDR3 residues: CASTEGGDGTEAFF. DNA of the CDR3: TGTGCCAGCACCGAGGGGGGGGACGGCACTGAAGCTTTCTTT.

The chain combines TRBV4-3 with TRBJ1-1; 7 bases match TRBD1. This CDR3 comprises 15 residues. Germline values: CDR1 LGHNA, CDR2 YSLEER. Losses at the gene ends were 0 bases for V and 4 bases for J; bases not matched to a gene: 5. The DNA of the CDR3 is TGCGCCAGCAGCCAAGATACAGGGGAGGTCACTGAAGCTTTCTTT. This codes for CASSQDTGEVTEAFF.

This clone showed up just once. This rearrangement joins TRBV5-1 to TRBJ1-1; D remains unclear. Germline V gene data show CDR1 as SGHRS and CDR2 as YFSETQ. V dropped 4 bases and J dropped 1 base, with 8 bases sitting between them. The CDR3 runs 13 residues. The CDR3 loop is CASSRSGNTEAFF. The CDR3 DNA follows: TGCGCCAGCAGCCGCTCAGGGAACACTGAAGCTTTCTTT.

The CDR3 DNA is TGTGCCAGTACGGGGGGTAGCACAGATACGCAGTATTTT. Translated, it gives CASTGGSTDTQYF. The rearrangement joins TRBV19 to TRBJ2-3; TRBD2 aligns across 7 bases. Germline assignment: CDR1 LNHDA and CDR2 SQIVND (reference sequence). CDR3 length equals 13 residues. The ends lost 7 bases at V and 0 bases at J; junction bases unmatched: 1.

The chain combines TRBV5-4 with TRBJ2-1; D is perhaps TRBD1 (5 bases). V was cut by 0 bases and J by 6 bases, with 13 bases left in between. From germline, CDR1 is SGHNT and CDR2 YYREEE (reference sequence). CDR3 size: 15 residues. The CDR3 sequence is CASSLVAGSFNEQFF. The CDR3 DNA reads TGTGCCAGCAGCTTGGTGGCAGGGTCTTTCAATGAGCAGTTCTTC.

The chain is built from TRBV7-3 and TRBJ2-2, with 10 positions matching TRBD1. CDR1 SGHTA and CDR2 FQGTGA come from the germline V gene. The CDR3 covers 17 residues. V trimming: 5 bases; J trimming: 8 bases; junction bases outside the gene matches: 14. The CDR3, as DNA: TGTGCCAGCAGCCCCAACCCGGCCGGGACAGGGGTTGGGGAGCTGTTTTTT. Its translation: CASSPNPAGTGVGELFF.

The CDR3 protein is CASTPVQGYSNQPQHF. The CDR3 region has the DNA TGTGCCAGCACCCCTGTGCAGGGTTATAGCAATCAGCCCCAGCATTTT. The chain is built from TRBV28 and TRBJ1-5, with a weak D call TRBD1 (5 bases). CDR3 length equals 16 residues. CDR1 and CDR2 from the germline V gene are MDHEN and SYDVKM. The V end was cut by 7 bases, the J end by 0 bases, with 16 bases between.

The chain has TRBV27 and TRBJ2-7, with D tentatively TRBD1 (5 bases). Between the trimmed V and J ends, which lost 2 bases and 0 bases, there was a span of 5 bases. The CDR3 runs 13 residues. CDR1 is MNHEY, CDR2 SMNVEV, per germline (reference sequence). CDR3 region: CASSLGASYEQYF. In DNA, the CDR3 is TGTGCCAGCAGTTTAGGGGCCTCCTACGAGCAGTACTTC.

The chain employs TRBV6-1 and TRBJ1-6; tentatively, D is TRBD1 (6 bases). The V and J ends lost 4 bases and 0 bases respectively, with 10 bases between them. CDR1 and CDR2 (germline): MNHNS, SASEGT. The CDR3 totals 16 residues. This chain's CDR3 is CASSGTESSYNSPLHF. CDR3 nucleotides: TGTGCCAGCAGTGGGACAGAGAGCTCCTATAATTCACCCCTCCACTTT.

The rearrangement links TRBV5-1 to TRBJ2-7; D not resolved. Germline V gene sequence: CDR1 SGHRS, CDR2 YFSETQ. The CDR3 consists of 14 residues. Trimming stripped 0 bases from V and 1 base from J, with 8 bases between. CDR3 residues: CASSLELASYEQYF. Written as DNA, the CDR3 is TGCGCCAGCAGCTTGGAGTTAGCATCCTACGAGCAGTACTTC.

V is TRBV27 and J is TRBJ2-7; D is unclear. The CDR3 extends over 13 amino acids. Germline V gene data show CDR1 as MNHEY and CDR2 as SMNVEV (reference sequence). Trimming stripped 4 bases from V and 0 bases from J, with 7 bases between. The CDR3 region is CASSSRSSYEQYF. For the CDR3, the DNA is TGTGCCAGCAGTTCCCGGAGCTCCTACGAGCAGTACTTC.

The V call is TRBV6-5, the J call TRBJ1-2; TRBD1 matches 9 bases. Germline loops: CDR1 MNHEY, CDR2 SVGAGI. This CDR3 has 14 residues. V was clipped by 4 bases and J by 6 bases; unmatched bases: 6. The CDR3 here is CASSFNRGLDGYTF. In DNA form, the CDR3 reads TGTGCCAGCAGTTTCAACAGGGGGCTGGATGGCTACACCTTC.

The gene calls are TRBV19 and TRBJ2-1, with 9 bases aligning to TRBD1. With V trimmed by 8 bases and J by 9 bases, 8 bases remained unmatched. CDR3 size: 13 residues. CDR1 is LNHDA and CDR2 is SQIVND in the germline V gene (reference sequence). The CDR3 DNA sequence: TGTGCCAGTTCCGGACAGGGGAACGGTGAGCAGTTCTTC. Protein product: CASSGQGNGEQFF.

This clone has more than one count but fewer than ten. This chain joins TRBV4-1 and TRBJ2-7; 10 nucleotides agree with TRBD1. V lost 4 bases to trimming and J lost 6 bases; unmatched junction nucleotides: 12. Germline V gene data show CDR1 as MGHRA and CDR2 as YSYEKL. The CDR3 covers 16 residues. DNA of the CDR3: TGCGCCAGCAGCCTGGGTCTGGGGGACAGGGGTAGCGAGCAGTACTTC. Protein product: CASSLGLGDRGSEQYF.

This clone was counted a single time. The rearrangement joins TRBV27 to TRBJ2-1; 9 nucleotides line up with TRBD2. Germline loops: CDR1 MNHEY, CDR2 SMNVEV (reference sequence). This CDR3 comprises 16 residues. The J segment lost 6 bases and the V segment lost 2 bases, leaving 8 bases of the junction unmatched. In nucleotides, the CDR3 is TGTGCCAGCAGTTTAGCGGGCCTAGCGGGGATCAATGAGCAGTTCTTC. Translation: CASSLAGLAGINEQFF.

The rearrangement joins TRBV6-5 to TRBJ1-4, with D hard to call. Germline V gives CDR1 MNHEY, CDR2 SVGAGI. V was cut by 5 bases and J by 4 bases, with 14 bases left in between. The CDR3 contains 15 residues. The CDR3 sequence: CASSPTLTGNEKLFF. The CDR3 DNA sequence: TGTGCCAGCAGTCCGACGCTGACGGGTAATGAAAAACTGTTTTTT.

The rearrangement links TRBV5-5 to TRBJ2-5; 8 bases line up with TRBD2. The CDR3 spans 16 residues. CDR1 SGHKS and CDR2 YYEKEE come from the germline V gene (reference sequence). The ends lost 0 bases at V and 1 base at J; junction bases unmatched: 5. This chain's CDR3 is CASSLVRGATQETQYF. As DNA, the CDR3 is TGTGCCAGCAGCTTGGTGCGGGGGGCTACCCAAGAGACCCAGTACTTC.

This chain connects TRBV27 to TRBJ2-1; 8 bases are a match to TRBD1. The CDR3 runs to 14 residues. Trimming cost V 8 bases and J 10 bases; bases outside gene matches: 13. The germline V gene has CDR1 MNHEY and CDR2 SMNVEV (reference sequence). CDR3 DNA: TGTGCCAGCCACCCCGGGACAGGATTTGTGGAGCAGTTCTTC. This translates into CASHPGTGFVEQFF.

The chain recombines TRBV6-2 or TRBV6-3 with TRBJ1-2; the D is unclear. V dropped 4 bases and J dropped 6 bases, with 30 bases sitting between them. Germline assignment: CDR1 MNHEY and CDR2 SVGEGT. The CDR3 is 19 amino acids. The CDR3 coding sequence is TGTGCCAGCAGTTCTCGGACCACTAATCTTAGCCCATTCGGGGATGGCTACACCTTC. It yields the protein CASSSRTTNLSPFGDGYTF.

The rearrangement links TRBV7-9 to TRBJ2-5, with D possibly TRBD2 on 5 matching bases. This CDR3 comprises 14 residues. V lost 6 bases and J lost 1, with 12 bases in between. Germline V CDR1 and CDR2: SEHNR, FQNEAQ (reference sequence). The CDR3: CASSRTRGQETQYF. The CDR3 DNA sequence: TGTGCCAGCAGTAGGACCCGGGGCCAAGAGACCCAGTACTTC.

The chain couples TRBV28 to TRBJ1-1; tentative D call: TRBD1 (6 bases). Trimming cost V 6 bases and J 6 bases, with 11 bases left between them. CDR3 length: 12 amino acids. The V gene's germline CDR1 is MDHEN and CDR2 SYDVKM. The DNA for the CDR3 is TGTGCCAGCAGCCCGAACAGGGCTGAAGCTTTCTTT. Its translation: CASSPNRAEAFF. Supplemented by reference TRBV28 and TRBJ1-1, the full variable domain reads DVKVTQSSRYLVKRTGEKVFLECVQDMDHENMFWYRQDPGLGLRLIYFSYDVKMKEKGDIPEGYSVSREKKERFSLILESASTNQTSMYLCASSPNRAEAFFGQGTRLTVV.

This chain uses TRBV7-2 with TRBJ2-1; TRBD2 matches 7 bases. V lost 5 bases and J lost 5; bases outside the gene matches: 15. The CDR3 sequence is 17 residues long. Germline V gene data show CDR1 as SGHTA and CDR2 as FQGNSA. In DNA form, the CDR3 reads TGTGCCAGCAGCCTCCCAGGGAGGGGACGGTCTAACAATGAGCAGTTCTTC. Its translation: CASSLPGRGRSNNEQFF.

The rearrangement joins TRBV19 to TRBJ1-1; 7 nucleotides align to TRBD1. V lost 5 bases, J lost 2 bases, and 5 bases stayed unmatched. Looked up from germline, CDR1 is LNHDA and CDR2 is SQIVND (reference sequence). This CDR3 is built from 14 residues. The DNA of the CDR3 is TGTGCCAGTAGTTGGGCAGGGGGTAACACTGAAGCTTTCTTT. Its translation: CASSWAGGNTEAFF.

The chain has TRBV7-2 and TRBJ1-1; 8 nucleotides align to TRBD1. Germline-derived CDR1 and CDR2 are SGHTA and FQGNSA. The length of the CDR3 is 13 residues. V lost 5 bases and J lost 1; bases outside the gene matches: 0. CDR3 region: CASSGQGNTEAFF. The CDR3 bases are TGTGCCAGCAGCGGACAGGGGAACACTGAAGCTTTCTTT.

The V gene is TRBV5-1, the J gene TRBJ1-1; D ambiguous. V was cut by 9 bases and J by 0 bases, with 18 bases left in between. Germline CDR1 is SGHRS and CDR2 is YFSETQ. The CDR3 contains 15 residues. In nucleotides, the CDR3 is TGCGCCACTCGGCCGGGTGGAATCGTGAACACTGAAGCTTTCTTT. Its protein product is CATRPGGIVNTEAFF.